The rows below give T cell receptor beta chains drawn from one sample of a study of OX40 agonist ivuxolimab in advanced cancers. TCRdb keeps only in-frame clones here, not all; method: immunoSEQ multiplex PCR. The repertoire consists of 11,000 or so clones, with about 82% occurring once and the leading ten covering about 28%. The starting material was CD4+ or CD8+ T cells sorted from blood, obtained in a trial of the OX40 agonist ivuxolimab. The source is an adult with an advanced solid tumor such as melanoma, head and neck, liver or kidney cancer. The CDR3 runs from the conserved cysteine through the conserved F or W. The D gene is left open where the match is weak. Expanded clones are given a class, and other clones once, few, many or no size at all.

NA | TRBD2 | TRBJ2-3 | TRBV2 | TGTGCCAGCAGTGAAAGGGAAATAGCGGGGGGTTGGGATACGCAGTATTTT | CASSEREIAGGWDTQYF
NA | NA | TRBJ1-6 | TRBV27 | TGTGCCAGCACCTCAACGGGGGGTGACGTCCTGGGCTCCTATAATTCACCCCTCCACTTT | CASTSTGGDVLGSYNSPLHF
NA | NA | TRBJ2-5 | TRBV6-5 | TGTGCCAGCAGTTACTCGACAGGCCTCGGGTCCCAGTACTTC | CASSYSTGLGSQYF
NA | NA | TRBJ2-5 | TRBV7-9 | TGTGCCAGCAGCCCGACTTTCAAGGGAGAGACCCAGTACTTC | CASSPTFKGETQYF
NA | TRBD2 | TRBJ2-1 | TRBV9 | TGTGCCAGCAGCGAGGGCGAGGGACTAGCGGGAGGGCCGCGGTTCTTC | CASSEGEGLAGGPRFF
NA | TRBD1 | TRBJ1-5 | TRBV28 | TGTGCCAGCAGTCCCTTCGGGACAGGGGGCGATCAGCCCCAGCATTTT | CASSPFGTGGDQPQHF
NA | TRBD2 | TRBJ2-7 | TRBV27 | TGTGCCAGCAGTTCGGCGGGGGAATCCTACGAGCAGTACTTC | CASSSAGESYEQYF
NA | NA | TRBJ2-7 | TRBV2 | TGTGCCAGCACTCCGGGACTGCAGTACTACGAGCAGTACTTC | CASTPGLQYYEQYF
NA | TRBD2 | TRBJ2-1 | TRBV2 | TGTGCCAGCAGTGAAGAACTAGCGGGAGTAGGAGATGAGCAGTTCTTC | CASSEELAGVGDEQFF
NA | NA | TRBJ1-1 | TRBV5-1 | TGCGCCAGCAGATTGGACACTCCGAACACTGAAGCTTTCTTT | CASRLDTPNTEAFF
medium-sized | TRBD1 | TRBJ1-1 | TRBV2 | TGTGCCAGCAGTGGAGGACAGGGAACGGCTGAAGCTTTCTTT | CASSGGQGTAEAFF
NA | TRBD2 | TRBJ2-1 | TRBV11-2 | TGTGCCAGCAGCTTCGAAGCGGGGGAGAACAATGAGCAGTTCTTC | CASSFEAGENNEQFF
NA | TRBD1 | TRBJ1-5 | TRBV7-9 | TGTGCCAGCAGCGCCGGGACAGGGGGCCAGCCCCAGCATTTT | CASSAGTGGQPQHF
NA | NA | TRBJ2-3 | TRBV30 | TGTGCCTGGAGTGTTGGAGGTTCGGGAGATACGCAGTATTTT | CAWSVGGSGDTQYF
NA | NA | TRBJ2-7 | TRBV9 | TGTGCCAGCAGCGTAGCATCCGGGGGCGCTTACGAGCAGTACTTC | CASSVASGGAYEQYF
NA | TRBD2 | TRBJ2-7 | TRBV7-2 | TGTGCCAGCAGCCTCCAGGGTGCTAGCGGGAGAGTAGAGTACTTC | CASSLQGASGRVEYF
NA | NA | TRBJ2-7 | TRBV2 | TGTGCCAGCAGTGTGGGGGCCCCATCCTACGAGCAGTACTTC | CASSVGAPSYEQYF
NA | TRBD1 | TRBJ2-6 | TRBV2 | TGTGCCGGTGTGGGACAGGTTTCCTCTGGGGCCAACGTCCTGACTTTC | CAGVGQVSSGANVLTF
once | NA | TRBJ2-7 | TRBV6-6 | TGTGCCAGCAGCCGCGACACCCTTTGGGAGCAGTACTTC | CASSRDTLWEQYF
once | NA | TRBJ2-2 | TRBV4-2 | TGTGCCAGCAGCCAAGTGGGCGGGGTCAGCGGGGAGCTGTTTTTT | CASSQVGGVSGELFF
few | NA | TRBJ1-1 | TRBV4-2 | TGTGCCAGCAGCCAAGGTAGTGAAGCTTTCTTT | CASSQGSEAFF
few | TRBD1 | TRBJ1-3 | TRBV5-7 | TGTGCCAGCAGCTTGCAGGGGGCGATGAGATCTGGAAACACCATATATTTT | CASSLQGAMRSGNTIYF
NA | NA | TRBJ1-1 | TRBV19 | TGTGCCAGTAGTATAGGGGGAAGCGGTACTGAAGCTTTCTTT | CASSIGGSGTEAFF
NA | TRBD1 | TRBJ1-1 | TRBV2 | TGTGCCAGCAGTAAATTCGGACAGGCGAACACTGAAGCTTTCTTT | CASSKFGQANTEAFF
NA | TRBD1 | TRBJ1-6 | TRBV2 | TGTGCCAGCTTGCAGGGGGCTTGGTCACCCCTCCACTTT | CASLQGAWSPLHF
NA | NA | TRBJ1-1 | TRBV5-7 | TGTGCCAGCACGCCGTCGGGATCAGGCACTGAAGCTTTCTTT | CASTPSGSGTEAFF
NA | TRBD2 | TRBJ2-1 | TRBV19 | TGTGCCAGTAGTAGGGGACTAGGTTACAATGAGCAGTTCTTC | CASSRGLGYNEQFF
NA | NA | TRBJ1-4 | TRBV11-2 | TGTGCCAGCAGCCCCGTAGGGGGGCCTGGTGAAAAACTGTTTTTT | CASSPVGGPGEKLFF
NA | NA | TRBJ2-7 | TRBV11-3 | TGTGCCAGCAGCTTAGGGGGATTACGAGAGCAGTACTTC | CASSLGGLREQYF
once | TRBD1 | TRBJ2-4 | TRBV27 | TGTGCCAGCAGTTTATTTGCAGGGGGCGAAAACATTCAGTACTTC | CASSLFAGGENIQYF
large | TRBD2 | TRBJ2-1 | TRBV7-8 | TGTGCCAGCAGCTCCCGTGGGGGGCTAGCGGGAGGGGCTTGGTCGTACAATGAGCAGTTCTTC | CASSSRGGLAGGAWSYNEQFF
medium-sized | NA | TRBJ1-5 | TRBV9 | TGTGCCAGCAGCGCCGATGGAGGTCCTCCCAATCAGCCCCAGCATTTT | CASSADGGPPNQPQHF
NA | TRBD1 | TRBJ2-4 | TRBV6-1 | TGTGCCAGCAGTGCGGGACAGGTGGGGTCGGGCAAAAACATTCAGTACTTC | CASSAGQVGSGKNIQYF
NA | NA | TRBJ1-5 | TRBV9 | TGTGCCAGCAGCGTGTCTCAAAATCAGCCCCAGCATTTT | CASSVSQNQPQHF
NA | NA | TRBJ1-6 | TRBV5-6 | TGTGCCAGCAGCTCGGTGGGTTCACCCCTCCACTTT | CASSSVGSPLHF
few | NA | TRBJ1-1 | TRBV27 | TGTGCCAGCAGTTTATCGGGGGGGATTAATGAAGCTTTCTTT | CASSLSGGINEAFF
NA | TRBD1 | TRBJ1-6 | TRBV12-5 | TGTGCTAGTGGTTTAGCTATCACAGGGACAGACAGGAATTCACCCCTCCACTTT | CASGLAITGTDRNSPLHF
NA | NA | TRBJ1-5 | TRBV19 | TGTGCCAGTAGTGGTCAGATGAATCAGCCCCAGCATTTT | CASSGQMNQPQHF